A selection of T cell receptor beta chains follows, all from one sample in a study of blood T cell repertoires in COVID-19. The repertoire was sequenced with immunoSEQ multiplex PCR; TCRdb's copy has only in-frame clones and lacks some. The table shows under 200,000 clones, with around 82% occurring only once. Sequencing was done on a sample of peripheral blood. The receptor set was obtained from a man between 60 and 75 years old who had recovered from COVID-19. CDR3s include the opening cysteine and the closing phenylalanine or tryptophan. Each record gives: V gene, J gene, D gene, clone size, CDR3 DNA, CDR3 protein. A D gene is named only where the DNA matches it firmly. Clone size is shown for a subset of rows, as once, few, many or a class of expanded clone.

v_gene: TRBV10-3; j_gene: TRBJ2-5; d_gene: -; abundance: -; CDR3nt: TGTGCCATCAGTGAGGGTGCGGGGCAAGAGACCCAGTACTTC; CDR3aa: CAISEGAGQETQYF
v_gene: TRBV10-3; j_gene: TRBJ1-2; d_gene: TRBD1; abundance: once; CDR3nt: TGTGCCATCAGTGAGTCGACTCAGGGGGCAAGTGGCTACACCTTC; CDR3aa: CAISESTQGASGYTF
v_gene: TRBV19; j_gene: TRBJ2-7; d_gene: TRBD1; abundance: -; CDR3nt: TGTGCCACCGGGGGGACAGGGCCCTACGAGCAGTACTTC; CDR3aa: CATGGTGPYEQYF
v_gene: TRBV9; j_gene: TRBJ2-3; d_gene: TRBD2; abundance: -; CDR3nt: TGTGCCAGCAGCCCCGGTTCTAGCGGGGGGGCCGAAGATACGCAGTATTTT; CDR3aa: CASSPGSSGGAEDTQYF
v_gene: TRBV19; j_gene: TRBJ1-6; d_gene: TRBD1; abundance: -; CDR3nt: TGTGCCAGTAGCAGGGGGGCCGCGGCTAATTCACCCCTCCACTTT; CDR3aa: CASSRGAAANSPLHF
v_gene: TRBV6-5; j_gene: TRBJ2-7; d_gene: -; abundance: once; CDR3nt: TGTGCCAGCACTGCACAGGGCTACGAGCAGTACTTC; CDR3aa: CASTAQGYEQYF
v_gene: TRBV27; j_gene: TRBJ2-7; d_gene: TRBD2; abundance: -; CDR3nt: TGTGCCAGCAGTTTATCGATGGTAGCGGGGGCCCTCTACGAGCAGTACTTC; CDR3aa: CASSLSMVAGALYEQYF
v_gene: TRBV5-1; j_gene: TRBJ2-3; d_gene: TRBD2; abundance: -; CDR3nt: TGCGCCAGCAGCCCCTCTAGGGCGGGGGGCACAGATACGCAGTATTTT; CDR3aa: CASSPSRAGGTDTQYF
v_gene: TRBV5-1; j_gene: TRBJ1-3; d_gene: -; abundance: once; CDR3nt: TGCGCCAGCAGCTTGGCCCTGGCAGGCGGGTCCTCTGGAAACACCATATATTTT; CDR3aa: CASSLALAGGSSGNTIYF
v_gene: TRBV6-2/TRBV6-3; j_gene: TRBJ2-5; d_gene: -; abundance: once; CDR3nt: TGTGCCAGCAGTTTCGCGGGCCTCGTGGGGACCCAGTACTTC; CDR3aa: CASSFAGLVGTQYF
v_gene: TRBV29-1; j_gene: TRBJ2-3; d_gene: TRBD1; abundance: -; CDR3nt: TGCAGCGTTTTGAAAAACCAGGGGGCAGATACGCAGTATTTT; CDR3aa: CSVLKNQGADTQYF
v_gene: TRBV11-2; j_gene: TRBJ1-4; d_gene: -; abundance: -; CDR3nt: TGTGCCAGCAGCCCCACGGCAACCGGAGGTGAAAAACTGTTTTTT; CDR3aa: CASSPTATGGEKLFF
v_gene: TRBV5-4; j_gene: TRBJ2-2; d_gene: TRBD2; abundance: -; CDR3nt: TGTGCCAGCAGCTTCGGACTAGCGGGGGGCTTGAACACCGGGGAGCTGTTTTTT; CDR3aa: CASSFGLAGGLNTGELFF
v_gene: TRBV30; j_gene: TRBJ2-7; d_gene: -; abundance: -; CDR3nt: TGTGCCTGGAGTACCCCCGGGGAGCAGTACTTC; CDR3aa: CAWSTPGEQYF
v_gene: TRBV7-2; j_gene: TRBJ2-2; d_gene: TRBD1; abundance: -; CDR3nt: TGTGCCAGCAGCACCTCCCCCACAGGGGCCTCCACCGGGGAGCTGTTTTTT; CDR3aa: CASSTSPTGASTGELFF
v_gene: TRBV29-1; j_gene: TRBJ2-3; d_gene: TRBD2; abundance: -; CDR3nt: TGCAGCGTTAGTGGGAGGGCTAGTGGAGGTGATACGCAGTATTTT; CDR3aa: CSVSGRASGGDTQYF
v_gene: TRBV6-2/TRBV6-3; j_gene: TRBJ2-7; d_gene: TRBD1; abundance: once; CDR3nt: TGTGCCAGCAGTCCGTCCGGGACAGGGACTTACGAGCAGTACTTC; CDR3aa: CASSPSGTGTYEQYF
v_gene: TRBV10-3; j_gene: TRBJ1-1; d_gene: -; abundance: -; CDR3nt: TGTGCCATCAGTGAGTCCCTATTCCCCACTGAAGCTTTCTTT; CDR3aa: CAISESLFPTEAFF
v_gene: TRBV19; j_gene: TRBJ1-6; d_gene: -; abundance: -; CDR3nt: TGTGCCAGTAGTAGCGGGGAGGACTATAATTCACCCCTCCACTTT; CDR3aa: CASSSGEDYNSPLHF
v_gene: TRBV3-1/TRBV3-2; j_gene: TRBJ1-3; d_gene: TRBD1; abundance: -; CDR3nt: TGTGCCAGCCGCTCAGGGGGCTCTGGAAACACCATATATTTT; CDR3aa: CASRSGGSGNTIYF
v_gene: TRBV19; j_gene: TRBJ1-2; d_gene: TRBD1; abundance: -; CDR3nt: TGTGCCAGTAGCGCAACCCGGGACAGGGGATTTATCTATGGCTACACCTTC; CDR3aa: CASSATRDRGFIYGYTF